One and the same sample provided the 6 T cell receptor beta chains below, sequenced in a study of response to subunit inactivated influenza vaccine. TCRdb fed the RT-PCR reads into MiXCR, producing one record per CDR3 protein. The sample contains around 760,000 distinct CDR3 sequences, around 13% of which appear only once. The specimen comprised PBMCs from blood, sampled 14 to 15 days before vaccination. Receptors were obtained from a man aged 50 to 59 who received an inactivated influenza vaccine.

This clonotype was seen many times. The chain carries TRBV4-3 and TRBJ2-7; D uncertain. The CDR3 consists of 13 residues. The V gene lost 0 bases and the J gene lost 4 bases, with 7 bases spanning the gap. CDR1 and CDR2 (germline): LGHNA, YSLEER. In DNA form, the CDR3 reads TGCGCCAGCAGCCAAGAGGTGGGGTACGAGCAGTACTTC. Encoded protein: CASSQEVGYEQYF.

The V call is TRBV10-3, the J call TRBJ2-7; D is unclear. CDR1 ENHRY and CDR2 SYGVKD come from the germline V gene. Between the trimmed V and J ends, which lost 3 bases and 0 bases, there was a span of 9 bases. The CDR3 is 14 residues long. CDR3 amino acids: CAISDTSSSYEQYF. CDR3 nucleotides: TGTGCCATCAGTGACACATCAAGCTCCTACGAGCAGTACTTC.

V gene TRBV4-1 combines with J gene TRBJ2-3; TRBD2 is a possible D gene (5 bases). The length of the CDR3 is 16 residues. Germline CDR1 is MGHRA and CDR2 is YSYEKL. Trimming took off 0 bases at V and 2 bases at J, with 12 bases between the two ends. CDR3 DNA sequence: TGCGCCAGCAGCCAAGATTGGAGACTATCCACAGATACGCAGTATTTT. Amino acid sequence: CASSQDWRLSTDTQYF.

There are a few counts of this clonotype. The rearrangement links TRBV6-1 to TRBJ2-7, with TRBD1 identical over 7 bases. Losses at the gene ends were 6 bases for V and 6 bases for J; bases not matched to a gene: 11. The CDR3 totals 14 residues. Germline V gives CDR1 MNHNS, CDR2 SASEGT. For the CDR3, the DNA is TGTGCCAGCAGAGCCGACAGGGAACTTCGCGAGCAGTACTTC. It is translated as CASRADRELREQYF.

The CDR3 here is CAEAASSYEQYF. In DNA form, the CDR3 reads TGTGCGGAGGCGGCCAGCTCCTACGAGCAGTACTTC. This chain uses TRBV11-2 with TRBJ2-7, with D tentatively TRBD2 (5 bases). Germline V gene sequence: CDR1 SGHAT, CDR2 FQNNGV. This CDR3 is 12 amino acids long.

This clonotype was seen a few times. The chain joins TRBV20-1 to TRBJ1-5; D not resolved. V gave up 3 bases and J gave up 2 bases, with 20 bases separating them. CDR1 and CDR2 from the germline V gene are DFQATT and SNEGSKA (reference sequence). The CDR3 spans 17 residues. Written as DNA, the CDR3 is TGCAGTGCTAGGGCGGTCGTAGGAGATGGTCGCAATCAGCCCCAGCATTTT. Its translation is CSARAVVGDGRNQPQHF.